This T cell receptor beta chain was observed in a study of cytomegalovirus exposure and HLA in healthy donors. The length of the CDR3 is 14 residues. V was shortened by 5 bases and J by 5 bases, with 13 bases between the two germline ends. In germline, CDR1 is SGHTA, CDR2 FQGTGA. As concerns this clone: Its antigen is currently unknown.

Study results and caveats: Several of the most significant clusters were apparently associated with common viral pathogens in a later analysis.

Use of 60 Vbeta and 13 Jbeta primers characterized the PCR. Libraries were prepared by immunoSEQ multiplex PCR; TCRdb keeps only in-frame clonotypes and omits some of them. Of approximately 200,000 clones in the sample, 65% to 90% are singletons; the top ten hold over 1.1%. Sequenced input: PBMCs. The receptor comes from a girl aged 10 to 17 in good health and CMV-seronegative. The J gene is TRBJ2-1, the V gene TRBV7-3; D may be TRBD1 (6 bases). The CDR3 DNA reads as TGTGCCAGCAGCCCCAGGGGCTTGCACAATGAGCAGTTCTTC. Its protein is CASSPRGLHNEQFF.